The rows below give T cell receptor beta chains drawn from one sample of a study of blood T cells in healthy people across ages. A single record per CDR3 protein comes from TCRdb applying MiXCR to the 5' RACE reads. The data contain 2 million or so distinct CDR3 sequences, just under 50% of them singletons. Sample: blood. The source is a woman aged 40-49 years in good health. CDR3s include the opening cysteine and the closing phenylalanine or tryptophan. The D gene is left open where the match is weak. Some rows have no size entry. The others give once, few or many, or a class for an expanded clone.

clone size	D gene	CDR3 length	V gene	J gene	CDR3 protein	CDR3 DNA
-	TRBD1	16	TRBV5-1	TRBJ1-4	CASSLNRGRTNEKLFF	TGCGCCAGCAGCTTGAACAGGGGGCGGACTAATGAAAAACTGTTTTTT
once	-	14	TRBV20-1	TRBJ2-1	CSASSRETYNEQFF	TGCAGTGCTAGCTCCAGGGAAACCTACAATGAGCAGTTCTTC
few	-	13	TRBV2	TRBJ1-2	CASSLGIGYGYTF	TGTGCCAGCAGCCTCGGTATTGGCTATGGCTACACCTTC
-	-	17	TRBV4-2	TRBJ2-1	CASSQDWGPGTYNEQFF	TGTGCCAGCAGCCAAGATTGGGGGCCAGGAACCTACAATGAGCAGTTCTTC
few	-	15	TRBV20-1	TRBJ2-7	CSARDVRDTSYEQYF	TGCAGTGCTAGAGATGTTAGGGACACCTCCTACGAGCAGTACTTC
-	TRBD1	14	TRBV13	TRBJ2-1	CASSSKDRVYEQFF	TGTGCCAGCAGCTCGAAGGACAGGGTCTATGAGCAGTTCTTC
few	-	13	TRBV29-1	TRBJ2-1	CSVGGKVHNEQFF	TGCAGCGTTGGGGGGAAGGTACACAATGAGCAGTTCTTC
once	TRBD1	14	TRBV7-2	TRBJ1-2	CASSPDRADYGYTF	TGTGCCAGCAGCCCCGACAGGGCCGACTATGGCTACACCTTC
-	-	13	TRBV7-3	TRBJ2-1	CASSLKGGHEQFF	TGTGCCAGCAGCTTAAAAGGGGGACATGAGCAGTTCTTC
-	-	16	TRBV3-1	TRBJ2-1	CASSRTAGPGCNEQFF	TGTGCCAGCAGCCGAACGGCAGGCCCAGGCTGCAATGAGCAGTTCTTC
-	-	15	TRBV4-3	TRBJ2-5	CASSQAVGTQETQYF	TGCGCCAGCAGCCAAGCGGTGGGGACCCAAGAGACCCAGTACTTC
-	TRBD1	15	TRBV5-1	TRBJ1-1	CASSPRDSQNTEAFF	TGCGCCAGCAGCCCTCGGGACAGCCAGAACACTGAAGCTTTCTTT
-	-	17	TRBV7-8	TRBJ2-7	CASSLAVARKSSYEQYF	TGTGCCAGCAGCTTAGCGGTCGCCAGAAAGAGCTCCTACGAGCAGTACTTC
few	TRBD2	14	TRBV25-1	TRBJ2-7	CASRGLAGMSEQYF	TGTGCCAGCAGAGGACTAGCGGGGATGAGCGAGCAGTACTTC